This TCR beta chain was found in a study of blood T cell repertoires in COVID-19. Study at large: Samples representing acute and convalescent COVID-19 were sourced from the United States, Italy and Spain. T cells, B-cell-depleted T cells, or PBMCs supplied cDNA or gDNA.

Methods used by the authors: Scientists estimated how many nucleated cells there were by amplifying reference gene primers. Sequenced by immunoSEQ multiplex PCR; TCRdb stores in-frame clones only, minus some. That table gives V, J and clone size, and the DNA gave D and trimming. This sample has some 200,000 clones, with 80% to 90% found just once. Only one count was recorded for this clone. V was clipped by 4 bases and J by 5 bases; unmatched bases: 8. Germline loops: CDR1 MNHEY, CDR2 SVGAGI. CDR3 length: 14 amino acids. Sequencing was done on a sample of peripheral blood. The receptor comes from a man in his forties or fifties with active or convalescent COVID-19. The chain recombines TRBV6-5 with TRBJ2-7; 7 nucleotides match TRBD1. DNA for the CDR3: TGTGCCAGCAGTTTATTAACAGGGGTCAACGAGCAGTACTTC. Its translation: CASSLLTGVNEQYF.